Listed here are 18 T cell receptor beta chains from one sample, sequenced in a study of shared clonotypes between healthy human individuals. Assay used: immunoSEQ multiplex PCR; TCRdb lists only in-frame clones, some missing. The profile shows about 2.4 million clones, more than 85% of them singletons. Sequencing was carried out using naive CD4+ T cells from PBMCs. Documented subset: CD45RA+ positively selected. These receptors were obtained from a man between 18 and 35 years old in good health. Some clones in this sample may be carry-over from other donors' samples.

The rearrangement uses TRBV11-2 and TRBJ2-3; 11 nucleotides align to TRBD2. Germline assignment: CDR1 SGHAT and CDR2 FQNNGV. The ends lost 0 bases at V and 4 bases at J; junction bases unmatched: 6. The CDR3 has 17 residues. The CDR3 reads CASSLEELAGEADTQYF. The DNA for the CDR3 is TGTGCCAGCAGCTTAGAAGAACTAGCGGGAGAGGCAGATACGCAGTATTTT.

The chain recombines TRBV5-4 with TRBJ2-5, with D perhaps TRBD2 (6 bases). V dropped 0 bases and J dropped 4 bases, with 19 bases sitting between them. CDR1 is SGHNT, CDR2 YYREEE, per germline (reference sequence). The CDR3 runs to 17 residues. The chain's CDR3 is CASSLGVVRRGAETQYF. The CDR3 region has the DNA TGTGCCAGCAGCTTGGGGGTTGTTAGGAGGGGCGCAGAGACCCAGTACTTC.

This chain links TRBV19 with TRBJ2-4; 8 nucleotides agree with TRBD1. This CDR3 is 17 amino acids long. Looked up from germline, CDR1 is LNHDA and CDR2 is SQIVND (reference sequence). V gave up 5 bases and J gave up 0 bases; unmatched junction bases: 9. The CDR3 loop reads CASSGQGSTKAKNIQYF. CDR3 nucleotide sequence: TGTGCCAGTAGTGGACAGGGCTCCACAAAAGCCAAAAACATTCAGTACTTC.

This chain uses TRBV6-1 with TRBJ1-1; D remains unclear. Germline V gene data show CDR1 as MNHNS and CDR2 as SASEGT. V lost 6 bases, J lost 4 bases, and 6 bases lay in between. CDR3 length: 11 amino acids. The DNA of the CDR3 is TGTGCCAGCAGCCCCCCCACTGAAGCTTTCTTT. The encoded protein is CASSPPTEAFF.

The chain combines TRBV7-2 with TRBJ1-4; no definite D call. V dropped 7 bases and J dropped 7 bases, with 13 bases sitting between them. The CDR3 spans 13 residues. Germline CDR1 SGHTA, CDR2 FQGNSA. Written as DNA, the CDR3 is TGTGCCAGCAACAATAGGGAGGGTGAAAAACTGTTTTTT. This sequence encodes CASNNREGEKLFF.

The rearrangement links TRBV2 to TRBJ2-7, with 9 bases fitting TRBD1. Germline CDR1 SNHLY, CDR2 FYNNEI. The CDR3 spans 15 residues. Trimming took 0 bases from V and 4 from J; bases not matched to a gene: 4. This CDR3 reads CASSEALGQGYEQYF. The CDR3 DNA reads TGTGCCAGCAGTGAAGCGCTGGGACAGGGTTACGAGCAGTACTTC.

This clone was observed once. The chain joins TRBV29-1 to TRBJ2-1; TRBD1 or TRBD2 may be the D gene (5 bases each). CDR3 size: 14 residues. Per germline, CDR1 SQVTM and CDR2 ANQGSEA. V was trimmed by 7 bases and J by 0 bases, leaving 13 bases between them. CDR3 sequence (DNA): TGCAGCGCAAGGGGACGGAGCTCCTACAATGAGCAGTTCTTC. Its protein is CSARGRSSYNEQFF.

This CDR3 reads CAGRRDRYGYTF. CDR3 coding DNA: TGTGCCGGTCGCAGGGATCGGTATGGCTACACCTTC. The chain joins TRBV7-9 to TRBJ1-2; D might be TRBD1 (5 bases). Germline assignment: CDR1 SEHNR and CDR2 FQNEAQ (reference sequence). The germline V and J ends were trimmed by 11 bases and 5 bases, with 15 bases remaining between them. This CDR3 spans 12 amino acids.

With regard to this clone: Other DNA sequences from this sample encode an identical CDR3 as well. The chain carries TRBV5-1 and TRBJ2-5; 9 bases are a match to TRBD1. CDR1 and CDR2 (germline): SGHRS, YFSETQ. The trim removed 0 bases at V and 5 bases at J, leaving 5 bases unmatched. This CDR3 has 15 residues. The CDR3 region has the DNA TGCGCCAGCAGCTTGGCCGGGACAGGGAGGGAGACCCAGTACTTC. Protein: CASSLAGTGRETQYF.

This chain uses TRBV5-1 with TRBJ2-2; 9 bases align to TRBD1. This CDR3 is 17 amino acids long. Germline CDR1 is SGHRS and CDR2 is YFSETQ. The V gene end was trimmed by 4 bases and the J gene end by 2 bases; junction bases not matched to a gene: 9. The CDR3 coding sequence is TGCGCCAGCAGCGCCTCCGGGACAGGGAGTAACACCGGGGAGCTGTTTTTT. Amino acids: CASSASGTGSNTGELFF.

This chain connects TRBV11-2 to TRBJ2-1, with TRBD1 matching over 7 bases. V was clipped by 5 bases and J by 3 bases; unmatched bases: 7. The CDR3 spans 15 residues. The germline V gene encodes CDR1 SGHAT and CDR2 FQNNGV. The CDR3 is CASSDSRGSYNEQFF. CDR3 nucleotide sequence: TGTGCCAGCAGCGACAGCAGGGGGAGCTACAATGAGCAGTTCTTC.

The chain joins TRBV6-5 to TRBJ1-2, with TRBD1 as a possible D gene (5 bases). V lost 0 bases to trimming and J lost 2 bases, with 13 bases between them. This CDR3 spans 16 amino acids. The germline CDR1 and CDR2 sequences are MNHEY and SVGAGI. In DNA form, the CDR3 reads TGTGCCAGCAGTTACTCGAAGGGACGGCCCAACTATGGCTACACCTTC. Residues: CASSYSKGRPNYGYTF.

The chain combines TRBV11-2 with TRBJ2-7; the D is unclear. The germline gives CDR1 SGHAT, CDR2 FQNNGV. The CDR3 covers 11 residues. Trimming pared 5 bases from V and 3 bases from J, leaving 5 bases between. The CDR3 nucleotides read TGTGCCAGCAGCCCAAACTACGAGCAGTACTTC. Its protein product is CASSPNYEQYF.

The CDR3 sequence is CASSFGAVGFGGDTEAFF. CDR3 nucleotides: TGTGCCAGCAGTTTCGGGGCAGTCGGCTTCGGCGGGGACACTGAAGCTTTCTTT. The gene calls are TRBV27 and TRBJ1-1, with a possible D match to TRBD1 (5 bases). The CDR3 runs 18 residues. V shed 3 bases and J shed 3 bases, with 23 bases lying between them. Germline V gives CDR1 MNHEY, CDR2 SMNVEV (reference sequence).

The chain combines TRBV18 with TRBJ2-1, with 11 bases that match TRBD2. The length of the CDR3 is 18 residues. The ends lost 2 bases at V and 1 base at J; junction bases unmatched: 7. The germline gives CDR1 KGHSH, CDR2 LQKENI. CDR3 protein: CASSPSSGRAGSYNEQFF. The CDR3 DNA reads TGTGCCAGCTCACCAAGTAGCGGGAGGGCCGGGTCCTACAATGAGCAGTTCTTC.

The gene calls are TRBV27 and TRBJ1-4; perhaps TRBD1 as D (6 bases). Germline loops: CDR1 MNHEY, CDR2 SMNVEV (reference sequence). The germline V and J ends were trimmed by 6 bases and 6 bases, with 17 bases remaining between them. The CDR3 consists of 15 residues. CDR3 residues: CASRPLGGADEKLFF. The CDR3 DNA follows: TGTGCCAGCAGGCCCCTGGGGGGGGCGGATGAAAAACTGTTTTTT.

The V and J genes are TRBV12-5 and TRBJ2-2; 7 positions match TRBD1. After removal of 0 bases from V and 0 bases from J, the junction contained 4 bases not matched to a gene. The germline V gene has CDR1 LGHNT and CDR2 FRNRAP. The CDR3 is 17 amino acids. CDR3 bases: TGTGCTAGTGGTTTGGTACTCGGACAGGCGAACACCGGGGAGCTGTTTTTT. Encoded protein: CASGLVLGQANTGELFF.

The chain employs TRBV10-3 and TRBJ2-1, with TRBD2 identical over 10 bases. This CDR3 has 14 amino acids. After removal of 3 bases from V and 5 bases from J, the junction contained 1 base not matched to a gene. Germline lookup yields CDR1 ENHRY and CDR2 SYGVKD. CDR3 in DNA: TGTGCCATCAGTGAAGCGGGAGGGAACAATGAGCAGTTCTTC. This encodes CAISEAGGNNEQFF.